The next 6 T cell receptor beta chains were all read from a single sample in a study of blood T cell repertoires in COVID-19. The protocol was immunoSEQ multiplex PCR, while the TCRdb copy is restricted to in-frame clones and leaves out a portion. The sample includes approximately 140,000 clones, approximately 81% of them seen just once. The sequenced sample consisted of peripheral blood. Source of these receptors: a human donor in a cohort sampled during active COVID-19.

The rearrangement links TRBV10-3 to TRBJ1-5, with 7 bases fitting TRBD1. The V segment lost 0 bases and the J segment 3 bases; nucleotides outside the gene matches: 5. The CDR3 is made up of 16 amino acids. Germline V CDR1 and CDR2: ENHRY, SYGVKD. The CDR3, as DNA: TGTGCCATCAGTGAGTCGGGACAGTCACTCAATCAGCCCCAGCATTTT. It specifies CAISESGQSLNQPQHF.

This clone was seen once. The V and J genes are TRBV6-5 and TRBJ2-5, with 8 bases matching TRBD2. Germline-derived CDR1 and CDR2 are MNHEY and SVGAGI. Trimming removed 2 bases from V and 3 bases from J; junction bases left unmatched: 8. This CDR3 has 16 amino acids. The CDR3 bases are TGTGCCAGCAGTTACCTCTCGCGGGGGGTCAAAGAGACCCAGTACTTC. The encoded protein is CASSYLSRGVKETQYF.

V and J are TRBV20-1 and TRBJ2-7, with D unclear. Germline V gene data show CDR1 as DFQATT and CDR2 as SNEGSKA (reference sequence). V lost 3 bases and J 5 bases, leaving 8 bases between the germline ends. This CDR3 contains 11 residues. Written as DNA, the CDR3 is TGCAGTGCTAGTATCCCCGACGAGCAGTACTTC. The encoded protein is CSASIPDEQYF.

A few counts support this clone. The chain uses TRBV27 and TRBJ2-3, with 14 bases fitting TRBD2. V dropped 5 bases and J dropped 7; count of bases not matched to a gene: 8. The CDR3 runs to 16 residues. Germline lookup yields CDR1 MNHEY and CDR2 SMNVEV (reference sequence). CDR3 sequence reads: CASSTRLAGGPNTQYF. CDR3 DNA: TGTGCCAGCAGTACCAGACTAGCGGGGGGGCCTAATACGCAGTATTTT.

V is TRBV6-2 or TRBV6-3 and J is TRBJ1-4; unclear D gene. Germline CDR1 reads MNHEY; CDR2 reads SVGEGT. V was cut by 5 bases and J by 7 bases, with 11 bases left in between. CDR3 length: 13 amino acids. CDR3 DNA: TGTGCCAGCAGTCAACCAGGCGTTGAAAAACTGTTTTTT. Its protein is CASSQPGVEKLFF.

V is TRBV9 and J is TRBJ1-4, with D perhaps TRBD1 (6 bases). CDR3 size: 14 residues. The V and J ends lost 3 bases and 4 bases respectively, with 10 bases between them. Germline-derived CDR1 and CDR2 are SGDLS and YYNGEE. The DNA of the CDR3 is TGTGCCAGCAGCGAGGACAGCATTAATGAAAAACTGTTTTTT. Translating it yields CASSEDSINEKLFF.